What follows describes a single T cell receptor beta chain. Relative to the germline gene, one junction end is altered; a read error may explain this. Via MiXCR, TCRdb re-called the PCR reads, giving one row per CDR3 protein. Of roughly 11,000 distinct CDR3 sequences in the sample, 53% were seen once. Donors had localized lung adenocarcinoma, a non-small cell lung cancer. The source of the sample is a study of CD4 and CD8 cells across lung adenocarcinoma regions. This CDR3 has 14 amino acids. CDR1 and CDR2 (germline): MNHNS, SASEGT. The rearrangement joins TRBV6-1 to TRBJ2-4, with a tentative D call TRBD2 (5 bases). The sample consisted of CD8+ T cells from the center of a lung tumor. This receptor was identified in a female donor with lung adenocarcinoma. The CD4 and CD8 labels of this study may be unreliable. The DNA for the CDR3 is TGTGCGGGGAGACCGGGCCTTGCCAAAGACATTCAGTACTTC. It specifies CAGRPGLAKDIQYF.